What follows are 24 T cell receptor beta chains derived from one specimen sequenced in a study of T cell responses to AZD1222 COVID-19 vaccine. The method was immunoSEQ multiplex PCR; TCRdb's version includes in-frame clones alone and lacks a portion of them. This sample has fewer than 200,000 clones; approximately 90% occur once, and the top ten carry about 1.7%. The sample here was peripheral blood, taken 28 days after the second AZD1222 dose. These receptors were taken from an adult who received the AZD1222 COVID-19 vaccine.

The CDR3 sequence: CASSGIRVQKNTEAFF. CDR3 coding DNA: TGTGCCAGCAGCGGTATCAGGGTTCAGAAAAACACTGAAGCTTTCTTT. The J gene is TRBJ1-1, the V gene TRBV11-2, with a tentative D call TRBD1 (5 bases). Germline V gene lookup returns CDR1 SGHAT and CDR2 FQNNGV. Trimming shortened V by 5 bases and J by 2 bases, and 18 bases separated the two germline ends. The CDR3 extends over 16 amino acids.

This clone was seen a single time. V usage is TRBV4-1 and J usage is TRBJ2-1; the match to TRBD2 covers 11 bases. V gave up 5 bases and J gave up 4 bases; unmatched junction bases: 10. The CDR3 is 17 amino acids. Germline V gene sequence: CDR1 MGHRA, CDR2 YSYEKL. CDR3 sequence (DNA): TGCGCCAGCAGCTCGCGGACTAGCGGGTGGGGGTACAATGAGCAGTTCTTC. Its translation: CASSSRTSGWGYNEQFF.

The V and J genes are TRBV11-2 and TRBJ1-1, with D uncertain. CDR1 and CDR2 from the germline V gene are SGHAT and FQNNGV. V was shortened by 5 bases and J by 4 bases, with 14 bases between the two germline ends. This CDR3 has 14 residues. The CDR3 DNA follows: TGTGCCAGCAGCCCCTATTCGGGTGTCACTGAAGCTTTCTTT. Residues: CASSPYSGVTEAFF.

The rearrangement joins TRBV4-3 to TRBJ2-7, with 8 nucleotides matching TRBD1. After removal of 1 base from V and 6 bases from J, the junction contained 8 bases not matched to a gene. The CDR3 extends over 15 amino acids. CDR1 is LGHNA, CDR2 YSLEER, per germline. The CDR3 DNA is TGCGCCAGCAGCCAAGCTGGACAGGGAATGGGCGAGCAGTACTTC. Its protein is CASSQAGQGMGEQYF.

A single count supports this clone. The chain couples TRBV6-5 to TRBJ1-3; TRBD1 matches 10 bases. Germline-derived CDR1 and CDR2 are MNHEY and SVGAGI. CDR3 length: 15 residues. J lost 2 bases, V lost 6 bases, and 4 bases had no gene match. CDR3 DNA sequence: TGTGCCAGCAGCCCCGACAGGGGGCCTGGAAACACCATATATTTT. The encoded protein is CASSPDRGPGNTIYF.

The chain links TRBV6-2 or TRBV6-3 to TRBJ1-5; D ambiguous. The CDR3 covers 14 residues. The germline V gene encodes CDR1 MNHEY and CDR2 SVGEGT. Trimming pared 0 bases from V and 5 bases from J, leaving 8 bases between. The CDR3 coding sequence is TGTGCCAGCAGTTACTCGGCCGAGTATCAGCCCCAGCATTTT. Translating gives CASSYSAEYQPQHF.

The DNA for the CDR3 is TGTGCCAGTAGTATAGATCGGGCGGCGAACACCGGGGAGCTGTTTTTT. It is translated as CASSIDRAANTGELFF. V and J are TRBV19 and TRBJ2-2; D not certain. This CDR3 contains 16 residues. V was trimmed by 0 bases and J by 0 bases, leaving 8 bases between them. Looked up from germline, CDR1 is LNHDA and CDR2 is SQIVND (reference sequence).

The chain combines TRBV12-3 or TRBV12-4 with TRBJ2-1; D gene uncertain. The CDR3 is made up of 13 amino acids. V shed 5 bases and J shed 5 bases, with 10 bases lying between them. CDR3 sequence reads: CASSQTRNNEQFF. The CDR3 DNA is TGTGCCAGCAGTCAAACGAGGAACAATGAGCAGTTCTTC.

The CDR3, as DNA: TGTGCCAGTAGTATAGGAGTCTCTGGAAACACCATATATTTT. Amino acid sequence: CASSIGVSGNTIYF. The J gene is TRBJ1-3, the V gene TRBV19, with D unresolved. The CDR3 extends over 14 amino acids. The V end lost 1 base, the J end lost 0 bases, and 4 bases lay between the germline ends. The germline gives CDR1 LNHDA, CDR2 SQIVND (reference sequence).

The chain couples TRBV7-8 to TRBJ2-2; 7 bases fit TRBD2. J lost 7 bases, V lost 1 base, and 12 bases had no gene match. Germline V lookup: CDR1 SGHVS, CDR2 FQNEAQ. The CDR3 runs to 17 residues. The CDR3 DNA is TGTGCCAGCAGCTTAGGGGGCTCTGCGGGGGTAGACGGGGAGCTGTTTTTT. It translates to CASSLGGSAGVDGELFF.

The rearrangement uses TRBV27 and TRBJ2-1; the match to TRBD2 covers 7 bases. The CDR3 has 16 amino acids. CDR1 MNHEY and CDR2 SMNVEV come from the germline V gene (reference sequence). J gave up 4 bases and V 6 bases, and 12 bases lay outside the gene matches. This CDR3 is CASRQITSAAYNEQFF. The CDR3 DNA is TGTGCCAGCAGACAAATCACTAGCGCAGCTTACAATGAGCAGTTCTTC.

This chain connects TRBV6-5 to TRBJ2-7; D may correspond to TRBD1 or TRBD2 (5 bases each). V lost 5 bases, J lost 3 bases, and 14 bases lay in between. This CDR3 has 14 residues. Germline V gene data show CDR1 as MNHEY and CDR2 as SVGAGI. CDR3: CASSRGRAGYEQYF. The CDR3 nucleotides are TGTGCCAGCAGTCGGGGCAGGGCAGGCTACGAGCAGTACTTC.

This clone has only a few counts. This chain joins TRBV2 and TRBJ1-5; 8 bases fit TRBD1. The germline gives CDR1 SNHLY, CDR2 FYNNEI. This CDR3 contains 15 residues. The V gene end was trimmed by 5 bases and the J gene end by 7 bases; junction bases not matched to a gene: 10. The CDR3 region has the DNA TGTGCCAGCAGTAAGCTACAGGGGGAAGGCCAGCCCCAGCATTTT. This codes for CASSKLQGEGQPQHF.

The chain combines TRBV6-6 with TRBJ2-7; TRBD2 agrees at 10 bases. CDR1 and CDR2 from the germline V gene are MNHNY and SVGAGI (reference sequence). This CDR3 is 16 amino acids long. J lost 12 bases, V lost 4 bases, and 18 bases had no gene match. The CDR3 nucleotides are TGTGCCAGCAGTTCCTCCGGGACTAGCGCTCGTAATCCCCTGTACTTC. Its translation is CASSSSGTSARNPLYF.

The V and J genes are TRBV6-5 and TRBJ2-3; the D gene is possibly TRBD2 (5 bases). There are 13 residues in the CDR3. Germline assignment: CDR1 MNHEY and CDR2 SVGAGI. The V gene lost 7 bases and the J gene lost 4 bases, with 12 bases spanning the gap. The CDR3 DNA sequence: TGTGCCAGCACCGAGGGAAGGGCAGATACGCAGTATTTT. As protein: CASTEGRADTQYF.

The chain employs TRBV19 and TRBJ2-2; D is unclear. Germline V gene sequence: CDR1 LNHDA, CDR2 SQIVND (reference sequence). V lost 1 base and J lost 0, with 3 bases in between. The CDR3 is 14 residues long. The CDR3 nucleotides read TGTGCCAGTAGTATAGCGACGAACACCGGGGAGCTGTTTTTT. It yields the protein CASSIATNTGELFF.

The chain has TRBV4-1 and TRBJ1-1; 7 bases fit TRBD1. J gave up 6 bases and V 2 bases, and 6 bases lay outside the gene matches. Germline CDR1 reads MGHRA; CDR2 reads YSYEKL. The CDR3 sequence is 14 residues long. This chain's CDR3 is CASSQPRQGPEAFF. CDR3 DNA sequence: TGCGCCAGCAGCCAACCCCGACAGGGCCCTGAAGCTTTCTTT.

The CDR3 sequence: CASGDGYAGELFF. The CDR3 DNA sequence: TGTGCCAGTGGCGATGGATACGCCGGGGAGCTGTTTTTT. The genes are TRBV7-6 and TRBJ2-2, with unresolved D. Germline values: CDR1 SGHVS, CDR2 FNYEAQ. This CDR3 is built from 13 residues. Trimming removed 9 bases from V and 6 bases from J, with 14 bases in between. Full variable domain (rest looked up from reference TRBV7-6 and TRBJ2-2): GAGVSQSPRYKVTKRGQDVALRCDPISGHVSLYWYRQALGQGPEFLTYFNYEAQQDKSGLPNDRFSAERPEGSISTLTIQRTEQRDSAMYRCASGDGYAGELFFGEGSRLTVL.

The chain recombines TRBV15 with TRBJ1-2; no clear D. This CDR3 spans 13 amino acids. Germline CDR1 reads LNHNV; CDR2 reads YYDKDF (reference sequence). Trimming removed 4 bases at V and 8 bases at J, with 14 bases between. As DNA, the CDR3 is TGTGCCACCAGCAACGGGGTCGCCTGGGGCTACACCTTC. This gives the protein CATSNGVAWGYTF.

The J gene is TRBJ1-4, the V gene TRBV12-3 or TRBV12-4, with a tentative D call TRBD1 (5 bases). Trimming removed 5 bases from V and 7 bases from J, with 8 bases in between. The CDR3 has 12 amino acids. CDR3 DNA sequence: TGTGCCAGCAGTCCCCAGGGTGAAAAACTGTTTTTT. Protein: CASSPQGEKLFF.

V is TRBV19 and J is TRBJ1-6; TRBD1 agrees at 10 bases. Germline CDR1 LNHDA, CDR2 SQIVND (reference sequence). J was trimmed by 10 bases and V by 5 bases; bases with no gene match: 8. CDR3 size: 15 residues. CDR3 loop: CASSGGETGGSPLHF. CDR3 nucleotide sequence: TGTGCCAGTAGTGGCGGGGAGACAGGGGGCTCACCCCTCCACTTT.

This clone is a singleton in its sample. The genes are TRBV12-3 or TRBV12-4 and TRBJ2-7; D remains unclear. The CDR3 length is 13 residues. Trimming shortened V by 4 bases and J by 5 bases, and 12 bases separated the two germline ends. For the CDR3, the DNA is TGTGCCAGCAGTTCACGACTTAGGCACGAGCAGTACTTC. Encoded protein: CASSSRLRHEQYF.

V is TRBV29-1 and J is TRBJ1-1, with D perhaps matching TRBD1 (6 bases). Germline lookup yields CDR1 SQVTM and CDR2 ANQGSEA. This CDR3 has 12 amino acids. V gave up 6 bases and J gave up 1 base, with 9 bases separating them. For the CDR3, the DNA is TGCAGCGTCGGGGGGGCGAACACTGAAGCTTTCTTT. The encoded protein is CSVGGANTEAFF.

J is TRBJ2-7 and V is TRBV3-1 (or the pseudogene TRBV3-2); tentative D call: TRBD2 (5 bases). Trimming stripped 3 bases from V and 0 bases from J, with 15 bases between. CDR3 length equals 16 residues. CDR1 LGHDT and CDR2 YNNKEL come from the germline V gene (reference sequence). Here the CDR3 reads CASSQVTRISSYEQYF. In DNA form, the CDR3 reads TGTGCCAGCAGCCAGGTTACTAGGATCTCCTCCTACGAGCAGTACTTC.